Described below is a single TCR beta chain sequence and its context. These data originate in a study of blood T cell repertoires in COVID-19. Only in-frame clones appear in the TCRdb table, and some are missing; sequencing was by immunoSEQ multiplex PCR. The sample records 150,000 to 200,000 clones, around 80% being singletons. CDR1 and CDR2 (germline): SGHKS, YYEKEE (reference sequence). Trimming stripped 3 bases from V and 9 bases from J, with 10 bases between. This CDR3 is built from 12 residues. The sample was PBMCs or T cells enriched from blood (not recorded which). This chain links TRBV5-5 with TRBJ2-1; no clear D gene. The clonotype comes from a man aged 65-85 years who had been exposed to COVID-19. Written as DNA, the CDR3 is TGTGCCAGCAGCTCAGGTATCGGTGAGCAGTTCTTC. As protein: CASSSGIGEQFF. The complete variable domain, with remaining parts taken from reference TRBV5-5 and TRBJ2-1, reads DAGVTQSPTHLIKTRGQQVTLRCSPISGHKSVSWYQQVLGQGPQFIFQYYEKEERGRGNFPDRFSARQFPNYSSELNVNALLLGDSALYLCASSSGIGEQFFGPGTRLTVL.